These 21 T cell receptor beta chains came from one sample sequenced in a study of identical twins. Via MiXCR, TCRdb re-called the 5' RACE reads, giving one row per CDR3 protein. The sample has about 530,000 distinct CDR3 sequences, approximately 20% seen once; the top ten hold approximately 0.52%. This same sample was also taken into another study, of yellow fever vaccine responses in identical twins.

The sample consisted of CD4+ T cells sorted from blood. The receptors were sampled from a woman aged 18-29 years in good health.

This clonotype has more than one count but fewer than ten. This chain connects TRBV12-3 or TRBV12-4 to TRBJ2-1; 10 bases fit TRBD2. The junction had 12 bases not matched to a gene; V was cut back by 5 bases and J by 5 bases. The CDR3 has 17 amino acids. This chain's CDR3 is CASSPISLAGADNEQFF. Here the CDR3 DNA reads TGTGCCAGCAGTCCAATCTCTCTAGCGGGGGCCGACAATGAGCAGTTCTTC.

This clonotype was recorded a few times. V usage is TRBV11-3 and J usage is TRBJ2-5, with 13 bases fitting TRBD2. The CDR3 sequence is 16 residues long. Germline V gene data show CDR1 as SGHNT and CDR2 as YENEEA. V was pared by 3 bases and J by 5 bases, with 6 bases of the junction left unmatched. The CDR3 DNA reads TGTGCCAGCAGCTTGGGACTAGCGGGAACCCGGGAGACCCAGTACTTC. This gives the protein CASSLGLAGTRETQYF.

This clonotype has only a few counts. V is TRBV20-1 and J is TRBJ2-1; no reliable D call. V was shortened by 2 bases and J by 9 bases, with 8 bases between the two germline ends. The CDR3 runs 11 residues. Germline CDR1 DFQATT, CDR2 SNEGSKA (reference sequence). This chain's CDR3 is CSARFATEQFF. The CDR3 DNA reads TGCAGTGCTAGATTCGCGACTGAGCAGTTCTTC.

This rearrangement joins TRBV2 to TRBJ1-2; D gene uncertain. Germline-derived CDR1 and CDR2 are SNHLY and FYNNEI. Between the trimmed V and J ends, which lost 4 bases and 2 bases, there was a span of 11 bases. The CDR3 is 14 residues long. The DNA for the CDR3 is TGTGCCAGCAGTGGTAACAGCGAGAACTATGGCTACACCTTC. Translated: CASSGNSENYGYTF.

In its sample, this clonotype was seen a few times. The chain joins TRBV12-3 or TRBV12-4 to TRBJ2-3, with 8 bases lining up with TRBD2. V gave up 6 bases and J gave up 3 bases; unmatched junction bases: 8. The CDR3 is made up of 15 amino acids. CDR3 in DNA: TGTGCCAGCAGACCGAGCGGCGGGAGGACAGATACGCAGTATTTT. It translates to CASRPSGGRTDTQYF.

This clonotype appeared once. The J gene is TRBJ2-3, the V gene TRBV21-1; the D segment call TRBD1 is taken from the table without a DNA check. TRBV21-1 represents a pseudogene. The CDR3 runs to 18 residues. CDR3 sequence: CASSLLVGDREFTDTQYF. The CDR3 DNA follows: TGTGCCAGCAGCCTTCTCGTGGGGGACAGGGAGTTTACAGATACGCAGTATTTT.

The gene calls are TRBV2 and TRBJ2-7, with 10 bases matching TRBD1. The CDR3 totals 17 residues. V gave up 1 base and J gave up 6 bases; unmatched junction bases: 12. The V gene's germline CDR1 is SNHLY and CDR2 FYNNEI. CDR3 loop: CASSEVTSGTGAFEQYF. CDR3 in DNA: TGTGCCAGCAGTGAAGTAACCTCCGGGACAGGGGCCTTCGAGCAGTACTTC.

This clonotype has a handful of counts. The chain uses TRBV2 and TRBJ2-1, with 7 bases matching TRBD2. V lost 6 bases to trimming and J lost 6 bases; unmatched junction nucleotides: 11. CDR1 is SNHLY and CDR2 is FYNNEI in the germline V gene. This CDR3 spans 15 amino acids. CDR3 nucleotide sequence: TGTGCCAGCAGCCGATTCAGCGGGGTGACCAATGAGCAGTTCTTC. This sequence encodes CASSRFSGVTNEQFF.

This rearrangement joins TRBV20-1 to TRBJ1-2; a possible D gene is TRBD1 (6 bases). V gave up 7 bases and J gave up 2 bases, with 14 bases separating them. This CDR3 is 13 amino acids long. Germline V gene sequence: CDR1 DFQATT, CDR2 SNEGSKA (reference sequence). CDR3 sequence reads: CSVATDRNYGYTF. DNA of the CDR3: TGCAGTGTCGCTACTGACAGGAACTATGGCTACACCTTC.

The chain couples TRBV28 to TRBJ2-5, with D possibly TRBD2 on 6 matching bases. The CDR3 is 16 residues long. The germline V gene encodes CDR1 MDHEN and CDR2 SYDVKM. Trimming removed 3 bases from V and 5 bases from J, with 19 bases in between. The DNA for the CDR3 is TGTGCCAGCAGTTTCTCCTCCTCCGGGAGAGATGAGACCCAGTACTTC. Residues: CASSFSSSGRDETQYF.

The V and J genes are TRBV7-9 and TRBJ2-7, with D possibly TRBD2 on 6 matching bases. V was pared by 5 bases and J by 1 base, with 15 bases between. This CDR3 has 15 amino acids. From germline, CDR1 is SEHNR and CDR2 FQNEAQ (reference sequence). The CDR3 DNA reads as TGTGCCAGCAGCGCAGGGACTGCCGGGTCCTACGAGCAGTACGTC. It specifies CASSAGTAGSYEQYV.

The chain has TRBV7-9 and TRBJ2-7, with a tentative D call TRBD1 (6 bases). The CDR3 consists of 16 residues. The V gene's germline CDR1 is SEHNR and CDR2 FQNEAQ (reference sequence). V was pared by 2 bases and J by 0 bases, with 14 bases between. This chain's CDR3 is CASSLSRRGGSYEQYF. In DNA, the CDR3 is TGTGCCAGCAGCTTAAGCCGGAGAGGGGGCTCCTACGAGCAGTACTTC.

The rearrangement uses TRBV5-1 and TRBJ1-1; 11 bases agree with TRBD1. This CDR3 has 16 residues. With 4 bases clipped from V and 1 base from J, the junction kept 6 bases outside the gene matches. Germline V gene sequence: CDR1 SGHRS, CDR2 YFSETQ. The CDR3 sequence is CASSVRTGGGNTEAFF. CDR3 DNA: TGCGCCAGCAGCGTCCGGACAGGGGGCGGGAACACTGAAGCTTTCTTT.

V gene TRBV10-3 combines with J gene TRBJ2-7, with 8 nucleotides matching TRBD1. The CDR3 is 14 amino acids. Trimming removed 0 bases from V and 2 bases from J; junction bases left unmatched: 0. CDR1 and CDR2 from the germline V gene are ENHRY and SYGVKD. The CDR3 bases are TGTGCCATCAGTGAGTCACAGGGGGCCTACGAGCAGTACGTC. Its protein is CAISESQGAYEQYV.

The chain has TRBV2 and TRBJ2-3, with D possibly being TRBD1 (6 bases). Deletions cut 1 base from V and 1 base from J, with 12 bases between. This CDR3 has 16 residues. CDR1 is SNHLY and CDR2 is FYNNEI in the germline V gene. CDR3: CASSEEGQLGTDTQYF. CDR3 coding DNA: TGTGCCAGCAGTGAAGAAGGACAGCTAGGCACAGATACGCAGTATTTT.

In this sample, this clonotype turned up once. The rearrangement uses TRBV6-5 and TRBJ2-1, with 9 bases that match TRBD1. Germline V gene lookup returns CDR1 MNHEY and CDR2 SVGAGI. CDR3 length equals 16 residues. V trimming: 0 bases; J trimming: 3 bases; junction bases outside the gene matches: 3. CDR3 DNA: TGTGCCAGCAGTTACTCGACAGGGGGGATCTACAATGAGCAGTTCTTC. The encoded protein is CASSYSTGGIYNEQFF.

The chain carries TRBV12-3 or TRBV12-4 and TRBJ2-4; 10 bases agree with TRBD2. The CDR3 is 14 amino acids. V lost 6 bases, J lost 8 bases, and 7 bases stayed unmatched. CDR3 sequence reads: CASRPGTSVDIQYF. CDR3 bases: TGTGCCAGCAGACCCGGGACTAGCGTCGACATTCAGTACTTC.

The gene calls are TRBV27 and TRBJ2-1; the match to TRBD2 covers 12 bases. The germline CDR1 and CDR2 sequences are MNHEY and SMNVEV (reference sequence). The CDR3 spans 20 residues. With 5 bases clipped from V and 5 bases from J, the junction kept 19 bases outside the gene matches. In nucleotides, the CDR3 is TGTGCCAGCAGTCCGAGAACCGGTCTGTTTCTAGCGGGGGGGAACAATGAGCAGTTCTTC. It is translated as CASSPRTGLFLAGGNNEQFF.

The chain combines TRBV6-1 with TRBJ1-2; possibly TRBD1 for D (5 bases). V was clipped by 1 base and J by 0 bases, with 12 bases between them. Germline V lookup: CDR1 MNHNS, CDR2 SASEGT. CDR3 length equals 16 residues. CDR3 sequence reads: CASSEVGQLTNYGYTF. CDR3 nucleotides: TGTGCCAGCAGTGAAGTGGGGCAGCTAACTAACTATGGCTACACCTTC.

CDR3 DNA sequence: TGTGCCAGCAGTGCATCAAGGACACTAGCGAAGGGTGGGAATGAGCAGTTCTTC. Translation gives CASSASRTLAKGGNEQFF. The chain has TRBV2 and TRBJ2-1; 7 nucleotides align to TRBD2. With V trimmed by 4 bases and J by 7 bases, 19 bases remained unmatched. The germline V gene has CDR1 SNHLY and CDR2 FYNNEI. This CDR3 has 18 residues.

This sequence joins TRBV20-1 and TRBJ1-3, with D possibly TRBD1 on 6 matching bases. The CDR3 covers 12 residues. CDR1 is DFQATT and CDR2 is SNEGSKA in the germline V gene (reference sequence). Trimming removed 2 bases at V and 15 bases at J, with 17 bases between. The CDR3: CSARLEGGVTYF. The CDR3 nucleotides are TGCAGTGCTAGACTCGAGGGGGGAGTCACATATTTT.